One sample yielded the 20 T cell receptor beta chains listed below, sequenced in a study of cytomegalovirus exposure and HLA in healthy donors. It was with 60 Vbeta and 13 Jbeta primers that the PCR ran. Sequencing was performed with immunoSEQ multiplex PCR; in TCRdb, only in-frame clones are kept and a portion is missing. Altogether more than 200,000 clones are present, 75% to 85% being singletons, with the ten largest covering about 1.4%. Specimen: PBMCs. The receptors come from a girl aged 5 to 17 in good health and CMV-seronegative.

This clone showed up just a few times. The chain carries TRBV6-4 and TRBJ2-3, with TRBD2 matching over 8 bases. The CDR3 is made up of 13 amino acids. Trimming removed 5 bases from V and 4 bases from J; junction bases left unmatched: 2. The V gene's germline CDR1 is MRHNA and CDR2 SNTAGT. DNA for the CDR3: TGTGCCAGCAGTAGCGGGAGCCCAGATACGCAGTATTTT. It translates to CASSSGSPDTQYF.

This clone was seen just once. The rearrangement joins TRBV5-1 to TRBJ1-6; 7 bases map to TRBD1. Trimming took 6 bases from V and 9 from J; bases not matched to a gene: 9. Per the germline V gene, CDR1 is SGHRS and CDR2 is YFSETQ. The CDR3 is made up of 14 amino acids. CDR3 DNA: TGCGCCAGCAAAAGGGACAGTGATGGTTCACCCCTCCACTTT. Its protein product is CASKRDSDGSPLHF.

This clone is a singleton in its sample. This rearrangement joins TRBV19 to TRBJ1-2; 7 nucleotides line up with TRBD1. This CDR3 contains 15 residues. Germline CDR1 is LNHDA and CDR2 is SQIVND (reference sequence). V shed 1 base, J shed 1 base, and the junction held 3 bases outside the gene matches. The CDR3 is CASSIAGQINYGYTF. DNA of the CDR3: TGTGCCAGTAGTATAGCGGGACAGATTAACTATGGCTACACCTTC. Complete variable domain (other parts from reference TRBV19 and TRBJ1-2): DGGITQSPKYLFRKEGQNVTLSCEQNLNHDAMYWYRQDPGQGLRLIYYSQIVNDFQKGDIAEGYSVSREKKESFPLTVTSAQKNPTAFYLCASSIAGQINYGYTFGSGTRLTVV.

The chain combines TRBV5-1 with TRBJ2-3; 9 bases fit TRBD2. The CDR3 extends over 15 amino acids. Germline trimming cut 7 bases from V and 4 bases from J; bases unmatched to any gene: 10. Germline CDR1 reads SGHRS; CDR2 reads YFSETQ. CDR3 residues: CASCEAGGIADTQYF. For the CDR3, the DNA is TGCGCCAGCTGTGAAGCGGGAGGAATTGCAGATACGCAGTATTTT.

This clone was seen once. The chain links TRBV15 to TRBJ1-6; 8 nucleotides agree with TRBD1. The germline V gene encodes CDR1 LNHNV and CDR2 YYDKDF (reference sequence). Trimming cost V 7 bases and J 11 bases; bases outside gene matches: 10. This CDR3 contains 14 residues. This CDR3 is CATTPDRVSAPLHF. CDR3 in DNA: TGTGCCACCACCCCGGACAGGGTTTCGGCACCCCTCCACTTT.

This clone was seen only a few times. The CDR3 DNA follows: TGCGCCAGCAGCGCGGGACTGACTAATGAAAAACTGTTTTTT. This sequence encodes CASSAGLTNEKLFF. V is TRBV5-1 and J is TRBJ1-4, with a possible D match to TRBD1 (5 bases). V lost 4 bases, J lost 2 bases, and 9 bases lay in between. The CDR3 loop spans 14 amino acids. Germline loops: CDR1 SGHRS, CDR2 YFSETQ.

The chain joins TRBV18 to TRBJ1-5, with 7 nucleotides matching TRBD1. CDR3 length: 16 residues. Germline CDR1 and CDR2: KGHSH and LQKENI. The junction had 8 bases not matched to a gene; V was cut back by 6 bases and J by 0 bases. The CDR3, as DNA: TGTGCCAGCTCCCGCACGGGGACAGATAGCAATCAGCCCCAGCATTTT. Translating gives CASSRTGTDSNQPQHF.

The rearrangement joins TRBV29-1 to TRBJ2-5; TRBD2 matches 10 bases. Germline V gene sequence: CDR1 SQVTM, CDR2 ANQGSEA. The V segment lost 6 bases and the J segment 3 bases; nucleotides outside the gene matches: 7. CDR3 length equals 14 residues. This CDR3 is CSVEVAGGKETQYF. DNA for the CDR3: TGCAGCGTCGAGGTAGCGGGGGGAAAAGAGACCCAGTACTTC.

Written as DNA, the CDR3 is TGCGCCAGCAGCCTAGCCGGGATTGGAAACACCATATATTTT. Residues: CASSLAGIGNTIYF. The rearrangement links TRBV5-1 to TRBJ1-3; D remains unclear. The ends were cut back, 4 bases at V and 3 bases at J, with 11 bases in the middle. The CDR3 sequence is 14 residues long. Germline lookup yields CDR1 SGHRS and CDR2 YFSETQ.

The chain combines TRBV6-5 with TRBJ2-7, with 10 bases matching TRBD1. Germline V gives CDR1 MNHEY, CDR2 SVGAGI. V was pared by 6 bases and J by 5 bases, with 10 bases of the junction left unmatched. This CDR3 has 15 residues. CDR3 amino acids: CASSKLDRGLHEQYF. The CDR3 DNA is TGTGCCAGCAGCAAACTAGACAGGGGGCTACACGAGCAGTACTTC.

The CDR3 loop is CASSPPGSSQPQHF. The CDR3 region has the DNA TGTGCCAGTAGTCCGCCGGGGTCCAGTCAGCCCCAGCATTTT. The chain combines TRBV19 with TRBJ1-5; D gene unclear. Trimming took off 5 bases at V and 6 bases at J, with 14 bases between the two ends. CDR1 is LNHDA and CDR2 is SQIVND in the germline V gene (reference sequence). The CDR3 is 14 amino acids.

The V and J genes are TRBV4-1 and TRBJ2-3, with TRBD2 matching over 11 bases. Trimming cost V 1 base and J 4 bases; bases outside gene matches: 7. The CDR3 loop spans 17 amino acids. The germline CDR1 and CDR2 sequences are MGHRA and YSYEKL. The CDR3 bases are TGCGCCAGCAGCCAAGTTACTAGCGGGAGTCGGGCAGATACGCAGTATTTT. It yields the protein CASSQVTSGSRADTQYF.

The chain employs TRBV2 and TRBJ2-4; weak D call: TRBD1 (6 bases). With 6 bases removed from V and 0 bases from J, the gap between germline ends came to 12 bases. Germline CDR1 reads SNHLY; CDR2 reads FYNNEI. The CDR3 consists of 15 residues. For the CDR3, the DNA is TGTGCCAGCAGGGGGGCCTCCTTAGCCAAAAACATTCAGTACTTC. Translation: CASRGASLAKNIQYF. Based on the CDR3 plus reference TRBV2 and TRBJ2-4, the full variable domain is EPEVTQTPSHQVTQMGQEVILRCVPISNHLYFYWYRQILGQKVEFLVSFYNNEISEKSEIFDDQFSVERPDGSNFTLKIRSTKLEDSAMYFCASRGASLAKNIQYFGAGTRLSVL.

J is TRBJ2-1 and V is TRBV28, with a weak D call TRBD1 (5 bases). The CDR3 is 14 residues long. CDR1 is MDHEN, CDR2 SYDVKM, per germline. The V gene lost 5 bases and the J gene lost 7 bases, with 15 bases spanning the gap. CDR3 bases: TGTGCCAGCAGTACCTCACAGGTGAGGAATGAGCAGTTCTTC. Its translation is CASSTSQVRNEQFF.

This clone showed up just a few times. The chain carries TRBV2 and TRBJ2-1, with D unclear. The germline V gene has CDR1 SNHLY and CDR2 FYNNEI. The CDR3 has 13 amino acids. Trimming took 6 bases from V and 1 from J, leaving 7 bases between them. The CDR3 DNA sequence: TGTGCCAGCAGGCCTCGGTCCTACAATGAGCAGTTCTTC. Residues: CASRPRSYNEQFF.

V gene TRBV6-5 combines with J gene TRBJ1-1; D call uncertain. Germline CDR1 and CDR2: MNHEY and SVGAGI. This CDR3 is built from 14 residues. V lost 5 bases and J lost 1, with 11 bases in between. This chain's CDR3 is CASSVIRGNTEAFF. The CDR3 DNA follows: TGTGCCAGCAGTGTAATACGGGGGAACACTGAAGCTTTCTTT.

J is TRBJ1-1 and V is TRBV9; a possible D gene is TRBD1 (5 bases). This CDR3 region has 15 residues. Germline V gene data show CDR1 as SGDLS and CDR2 as YYNGEE. The V gene lost 7 bases and the J gene lost 5 bases, with 21 bases spanning the gap. CDR3 DNA sequence: TGTGCCAGCTTGCCACTCAGTGGGGCATTTACTGAAGCTTTCTTT. It yields the protein CASLPLSGAFTEAFF.

This chain joins TRBV4-1 and TRBJ2-3, with a possible D match to TRBD2 (5 bases). CDR1 and CDR2 from the germline V gene are MGHRA and YSYEKL. The CDR3 totals 16 residues. The V and J ends lost 4 bases and 4 bases respectively, with 18 bases between them. The CDR3 bases are TGCGCCAGCAGCCTAGAGCTTAGCGTATTATCAGATACGCAGTATTTT. This sequence encodes CASSLELSVLSDTQYF.

In this sample, this clone turned up a few times. V and J are TRBV29-1 and TRBJ2-5, with 8 bases that match TRBD2. The CDR3 has 15 residues. The V and J ends lost 5 bases and 4 bases, in that order; junction bases with no gene match: 12. Germline V gene sequence: CDR1 SQVTM, CDR2 ANQGSEA. The CDR3 sequence is CSVPSPGLVLETQYF. The CDR3 DNA reads TGCAGCGTTCCCTCCCCGGGACTAGTTCTAGAGACCCAGTACTTC.

This clone was observed once. The genes are TRBV28 and TRBJ1-5, with D possibly TRBD1 on 6 matching bases. Germline CDR1 reads MDHEN; CDR2 reads SYDVKM. Trimming took 3 bases from V and 6 from J, leaving 12 bases between them. CDR3 size: 14 residues. Written as DNA, the CDR3 is TGTGCCAGCAGTTTGGACAGCGGGGGTCAGCCCCAGCATTTT. This gives the protein CASSLDSGGQPQHF.